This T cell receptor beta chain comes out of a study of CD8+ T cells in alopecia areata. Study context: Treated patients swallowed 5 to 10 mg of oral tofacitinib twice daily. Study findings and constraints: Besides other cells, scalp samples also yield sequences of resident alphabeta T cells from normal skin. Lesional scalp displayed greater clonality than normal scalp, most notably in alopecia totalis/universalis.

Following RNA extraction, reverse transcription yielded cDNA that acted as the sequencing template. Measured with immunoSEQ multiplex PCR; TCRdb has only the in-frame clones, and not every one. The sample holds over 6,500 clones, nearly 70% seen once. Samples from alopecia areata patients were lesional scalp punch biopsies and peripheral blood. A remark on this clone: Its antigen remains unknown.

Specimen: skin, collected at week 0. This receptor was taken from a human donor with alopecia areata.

CDR3 amino acids: CASSYGDSSYEQYF. CDR3 coding DNA: TGTGCCAGCAGTTACGGGGACAGCTCCTACGAGCAGTACTTC. The gene calls are TRBV6-6 and TRBJ2-7, with TRBD1 matching over 7 bases. From germline, CDR1 is MNHNY and CDR2 SVGAGI (reference sequence). CDR3 size: 14 residues. Trimming at V came to 2 bases and at J to 0 bases, leaving 1 base not matched to a gene.